Each of the 26 T cell receptor beta chains below was sequenced from the same sample in a study. TCRdb ran MiXCR on the RT-PCR reads and lists one entry per CDR3 protein. The repertoire holds more than 550,000 distinct CDR3 sequences, with 12% to 15% as singletons. Sequenced: memory CD4+ T cells from blood. These receptors came from a female donor in good health, serving as a healthy control.

In this sample, this clonotype turned up a few times. The chain is built from TRBV12-3 or TRBV12-4 and TRBJ2-7; TRBD1 might be the D (6 bases). The CDR3 is 16 amino acids. Trimming took off 4 bases at V and 5 bases at J, with 21 bases between the two ends. CDR3 region: CASSYIQGPLGHEQYF. CDR3 nucleotides: TGTGCCAGCAGTTACATACAGGGCCCGTTGGGTCACGAGCAGTACTTC.

This chain uses TRBV10-3 with TRBJ2-7; the D gene is possibly TRBD1 (6 bases). The CDR3 is made up of 15 amino acids. V lost 0 bases and J lost 6, with 15 bases in between. Germline values: CDR1 ENHRY, CDR2 SYGVKD. The CDR3 sequence: CAISESSTGSSEQYF. CDR3 nucleotide sequence: TGTGCCATCAGTGAGTCTAGTACAGGGAGTAGCGAGCAGTACTTC.

Only a few counts were recorded for this clonotype. V and J are TRBV7-9 and TRBJ1-2; unclear D gene. The V end lost 2 bases, the J end lost 3 bases, and 22 bases lay between the germline ends. The CDR3 extends over 18 amino acids. Looked up from germline, CDR1 is SEHNR and CDR2 is FQNEAQ (reference sequence). The CDR3 loop is CASSLPLGGPTSYYGYTF. The CDR3 region has the DNA TGTGCCAGCAGCTTACCGCTTGGTGGGCCGACTTCTTACTATGGCTACACCTTC.

The chain uses TRBV27 and TRBJ1-4, with 7 nucleotides matching TRBD1. CDR1 is MNHEY, CDR2 SMNVEV, per germline (reference sequence). V lost 3 bases, J lost 8 bases, and 9 bases stayed unmatched. The CDR3 has 15 amino acids. The CDR3 reads CASSFLAQGREKLFF. As DNA, the CDR3 is TGTGCCAGCAGTTTCTTAGCACAGGGGAGGGAAAAACTGTTTTTT.

This clonotype was counted a few times. This chain links TRBV20-1 with TRBJ2-3; tentatively, D is TRBD2 (5 bases). The CDR3 is 13 amino acids. Germline V gene lookup returns CDR1 DFQATT and CDR2 SNEGSKA (reference sequence). V was trimmed by 0 bases and J by 4 bases, leaving 8 bases between them. The CDR3 sequence: CSARDTGSDTQYF. Written as DNA, the CDR3 is TGCAGTGCTAGAGATACGGGGTCAGATACGCAGTATTTT.

This clonotype has ten or more counts. The chain employs TRBV7-2 and TRBJ2-7; tentatively, D is TRBD1 or TRBD2 (6 bases each). The V end lost 6 bases, the J end lost 7 bases, and 19 bases lay between the germline ends. Germline CDR1 and CDR2: SGHTA and FQGNSA. This CDR3 region has 14 residues. This chain's CDR3 is CASRKGGLGQEQYF. The CDR3 DNA reads as TGTGCCAGCAGAAAGGGGGGACTTGGTCAGGAGCAGTACTTC.

In its sample, this clonotype was seen a few times. The chain carries TRBV4-3 and TRBJ2-7; the D gene could be TRBD1 or TRBD2 (5 bases each). CDR3 length equals 17 residues. The germline V gene has CDR1 LGHNA and CDR2 YSLEER. Trimming stripped 0 bases from V and 2 bases from J, with 17 bases between. CDR3 nucleotides: TGCGCCAGCAGCCAAGAGGCCGGGACGCTAGGCGCCTACGAGCAGTACTTC. This gives the protein CASSQEAGTLGAYEQYF.

The rearrangement links TRBV20-1 to TRBJ2-2, with 7 bases lining up with TRBD2. Germline CDR1 and CDR2: DFQATT and SNEGSKA (reference sequence). CDR3 length equals 15 residues. With 6 bases clipped from V and 1 base from J, the junction kept 8 bases outside the gene matches. CDR3 DNA sequence: TGCAGTGCAAGACTAGCCGGGCGGAACACCGGGGAGCTGTTTTTT. Translating gives CSARLAGRNTGELFF.

This clonotype was counted at least ten times. The V and J genes are TRBV7-8 and TRBJ2-2; unclear D gene. Per germline, CDR1 SGHVS and CDR2 FQNEAQ. Trimming shortened V by 5 bases and J by 1 base, and 11 bases separated the two germline ends. This CDR3 has 15 amino acids. The CDR3 is CASSLDQRNTGELFF. As DNA, the CDR3 is TGTGCCAGCAGCCTAGACCAGAGGAACACCGGGGAGCTGTTTTTT.

This clonotype appeared a few times. J is TRBJ2-1 and V is TRBV4-1; possible D gene TRBD1, 5 bases. V gave up 3 bases and J gave up 5 bases, with 14 bases separating them. CDR1 is MGHRA, CDR2 YSYEKL, per germline. The CDR3 is 15 amino acids. The CDR3 DNA reads as TGCGCCAGCAGCCACACAGGACCGCCTGACAATGAGCAGTTCTTC. Amino acid sequence: CASSHTGPPDNEQFF.

The chain links TRBV7-2 to TRBJ2-7; maybe TRBD2 (6 bases). V was shortened by 1 base and J by 2 bases, with 15 bases between the two germline ends. Germline loops: CDR1 SGHTA, CDR2 FQGNSA. The CDR3 length is 16 residues. As DNA, the CDR3 is TGTGCCAGCAGCTTAGTGACCGGAGGGGTCCCCTACGAGCAGTACTTC. This translates into CASSLVTGGVPYEQYF.

The table lists this clonotype with many counts. This sequence joins TRBV12-3 or TRBV12-4 and TRBJ2-4, with 8 nucleotides matching TRBD1. The CDR3 totals 16 residues. The ends lost 5 bases at V and 6 bases at J; junction bases unmatched: 12. In DNA, the CDR3 is TGTGCCAGCAGTCCTGGACAGGGTCGAGGGCCAAACATTCAGTACTTC. Protein product: CASSPGQGRGPNIQYF.

The V call is TRBV9, the J call TRBJ2-5, with a tentative D call TRBD2 (5 bases). CDR3 length: 16 amino acids. Between the trimmed V and J ends, which lost 4 bases and 4 bases, there was a span of 20 bases. Per germline, CDR1 SGDLS and CDR2 YYNGEE. The CDR3 DNA reads TGTGCCAGCAGCCCGGGGAAGGGTTGGACGGGAGAGACCCAGTACTTC. Protein product: CASSPGKGWTGETQYF.

This chain connects TRBV20-1 to TRBJ2-5; D is unresolved. Trimming removed 5 bases at V and 5 bases at J, with 15 bases between. Per germline, CDR1 DFQATT and CDR2 SNEGSKA (reference sequence). The CDR3 has 13 amino acids. The CDR3 here is CSAGDDPGETQYF. CDR3 nucleotide sequence: TGCAGTGCTGGGGATGATCCTGGGGAGACCCAGTACTTC.

This clonotype was counted at least ten times. The chain recombines TRBV5-5 with TRBJ2-5; D unclear. The ends were cut back, 1 base at V and 2 bases at J, with 6 bases in the middle. Germline V CDR1 and CDR2: SGHKS, YYEKEE (reference sequence). The CDR3 is made up of 13 amino acids. CDR3 protein: CASSLQDQETQYF. The CDR3 DNA reads as TGTGCCAGCAGCTTGCAAGATCAAGAGACCCAGTACTTC.

The J gene is TRBJ1-5, the V gene TRBV6-5, with 7 nucleotides matching TRBD1. This CDR3 is 15 amino acids long. J was trimmed by 9 bases and V by 5 bases; bases with no gene match: 13. CDR1 and CDR2 (germline): MNHEY, SVGAGI. Written as DNA, the CDR3 is TGTGCCAGCAGTCGATCCCCGCAGGGGGATGGGCCCCAGCATTTT. It translates to CASSRSPQGDGPQHF.

The chain recombines TRBV6-2 or TRBV6-3 with TRBJ1-4; D is unclear. Germline V gene lookup returns CDR1 MNHEY and CDR2 SVGEGT. The V gene lost 3 bases and the J gene lost 10 bases, with 12 bases spanning the gap. CDR3 length equals 13 residues. Written as DNA, the CDR3 is TGTGCCAGCAGTTATTACCAGGATGGAAAACTGTTTTTT. It translates to CASSYYQDGKLFF.

This clonotype appeared many times. This rearrangement joins TRBV7-2 to TRBJ1-5, with a weak D call TRBD1 (5 bases). Germline CDR1 SGHTA, CDR2 FQGNSA. This CDR3 comprises 15 residues. V lost 2 bases and J 2 bases, leaving 10 bases between the germline ends. DNA for the CDR3: TGTGCCAGCAGCTTACGTTTAGGGGGCAATCAGCCCCAGCATTTT. This codes for CASSLRLGGNQPQHF.

This clonotype was detected only a few times. The J gene is TRBJ1-5, the V gene TRBV10-3; D gene uncertain. Germline V gene sequence: CDR1 ENHRY, CDR2 SYGVKD. The CDR3 has 13 amino acids. Trimming cost V 3 bases and J 3 bases, with 6 bases left between them. The DNA of the CDR3 is TGTGCCATCAGTGAATCCAACAATCAGCCCCAGCATTTT. It specifies CAISESNNQPQHF.

This clonotype was seen a handful of times. The chain uses TRBV5-4 and TRBJ2-3, with D hard to call. V gave up 0 bases and J gave up 1 base, with 12 bases separating them. This CDR3 has 16 amino acids. Germline loops: CDR1 SGHNT, CDR2 YYREEE (reference sequence). DNA of the CDR3: TGTGCCAGCAGCTTGGTGGATAGCCCGGGCACAGATACGCAGTATTTT. The encoded protein is CASSLVDSPGTDTQYF. Full variable domain (missing parts from reference TRBV5-4 and TRBJ2-3): ETGVTQSPTHLIKTRGQQVTLRCSSQSGHNTVSWYQQALGQGPQFIFQYYREEENGRGNFPPRFSGLQFPNYSSELNVNALELDDSALYLCASSLVDSPGTDTQYFGPGTRLTVL.

This clonotype has only a few counts. The V and J genes are TRBV2 and TRBJ2-6, with 7 bases aligning to TRBD1. This CDR3 is built from 16 residues. Germline V gene data show CDR1 as SNHLY and CDR2 as FYNNEI. With 5 bases clipped from V and 1 base from J, the junction kept 5 bases outside the gene matches. The CDR3 nucleotides are TGTGCCAGCAGTAGGGACAGATCGTCTGGGGCCAACGTCCTGACTTTC. Its protein is CASSRDRSSGANVLTF.

This clonotype was seen a handful of times. This chain connects TRBV28 to TRBJ2-1, with 11 nucleotides matching TRBD2. V was clipped by 10 bases and J by 4 bases; unmatched bases: 3. The CDR3 runs 13 residues. Germline V lookup: CDR1 MDHEN, CDR2 SYDVKM. The CDR3 sequence: CATGTSGYNEQFF. CDR3 nucleotide sequence: TGTGCCACCGGGACTAGCGGTTACAATGAGCAGTTCTTC.

This clonotype was observed at least ten times. The gene calls are TRBV20-1 and TRBJ2-3, with D possibly being TRBD1 (5 bases). There are 15 residues in the CDR3. The germline V and J ends were trimmed by 6 bases and 3 bases, with 19 bases remaining between them. Germline V gives CDR1 DFQATT, CDR2 SNEGSKA (reference sequence). CDR3 loop: CSALAMAGSTDTQYF. The CDR3 nucleotides are TGCAGTGCCCTGGCGATGGCAGGGTCGACAGATACGCAGTATTTT.

The table lists this clonotype with many counts. This chain joins TRBV7-2 and TRBJ2-3, with D perhaps matching TRBD1 or TRBD2 (6 bases each). The CDR3 spans 14 residues. Per germline, CDR1 SGHTA and CDR2 FQGNSA. Trimming stripped 7 bases from V and 2 bases from J, with 13 bases between. The CDR3 DNA is TGTGCCAGCACGAGGGGGGTAATCACAGATACGCAGTATTTT. Translated: CASTRGVITDTQYF.

V and J are TRBV20-1 and TRBJ2-3, with 14 bases lining up with TRBD2. CDR3 size: 16 residues. J gave up 5 bases and V 5 bases, and 9 bases lay outside the gene matches. Germline V gene sequence: CDR1 DFQATT, CDR2 SNEGSKA (reference sequence). CDR3 sequence: CSARGLAGAKVDTQYF. The CDR3 DNA reads as TGCAGTGCTCGGGGACTAGCGGGGGCCAAGGTAGATACGCAGTATTTT.

This clonotype has at least ten counts. V and J are TRBV20-1 and TRBJ2-5; either TRBD1 or TRBD2 may fit D (6 bases each). V lost 6 bases to trimming and J lost 7 bases, with 21 bases between them. Germline CDR1 is DFQATT and CDR2 is SNEGSKA (reference sequence). The CDR3 covers 14 residues. CDR3 coding DNA: TGCAGTGCCGGCGGGGACACCACCCGGGGGACCCAGTACTTC. The encoded protein is CSAGGDTTRGTQYF.